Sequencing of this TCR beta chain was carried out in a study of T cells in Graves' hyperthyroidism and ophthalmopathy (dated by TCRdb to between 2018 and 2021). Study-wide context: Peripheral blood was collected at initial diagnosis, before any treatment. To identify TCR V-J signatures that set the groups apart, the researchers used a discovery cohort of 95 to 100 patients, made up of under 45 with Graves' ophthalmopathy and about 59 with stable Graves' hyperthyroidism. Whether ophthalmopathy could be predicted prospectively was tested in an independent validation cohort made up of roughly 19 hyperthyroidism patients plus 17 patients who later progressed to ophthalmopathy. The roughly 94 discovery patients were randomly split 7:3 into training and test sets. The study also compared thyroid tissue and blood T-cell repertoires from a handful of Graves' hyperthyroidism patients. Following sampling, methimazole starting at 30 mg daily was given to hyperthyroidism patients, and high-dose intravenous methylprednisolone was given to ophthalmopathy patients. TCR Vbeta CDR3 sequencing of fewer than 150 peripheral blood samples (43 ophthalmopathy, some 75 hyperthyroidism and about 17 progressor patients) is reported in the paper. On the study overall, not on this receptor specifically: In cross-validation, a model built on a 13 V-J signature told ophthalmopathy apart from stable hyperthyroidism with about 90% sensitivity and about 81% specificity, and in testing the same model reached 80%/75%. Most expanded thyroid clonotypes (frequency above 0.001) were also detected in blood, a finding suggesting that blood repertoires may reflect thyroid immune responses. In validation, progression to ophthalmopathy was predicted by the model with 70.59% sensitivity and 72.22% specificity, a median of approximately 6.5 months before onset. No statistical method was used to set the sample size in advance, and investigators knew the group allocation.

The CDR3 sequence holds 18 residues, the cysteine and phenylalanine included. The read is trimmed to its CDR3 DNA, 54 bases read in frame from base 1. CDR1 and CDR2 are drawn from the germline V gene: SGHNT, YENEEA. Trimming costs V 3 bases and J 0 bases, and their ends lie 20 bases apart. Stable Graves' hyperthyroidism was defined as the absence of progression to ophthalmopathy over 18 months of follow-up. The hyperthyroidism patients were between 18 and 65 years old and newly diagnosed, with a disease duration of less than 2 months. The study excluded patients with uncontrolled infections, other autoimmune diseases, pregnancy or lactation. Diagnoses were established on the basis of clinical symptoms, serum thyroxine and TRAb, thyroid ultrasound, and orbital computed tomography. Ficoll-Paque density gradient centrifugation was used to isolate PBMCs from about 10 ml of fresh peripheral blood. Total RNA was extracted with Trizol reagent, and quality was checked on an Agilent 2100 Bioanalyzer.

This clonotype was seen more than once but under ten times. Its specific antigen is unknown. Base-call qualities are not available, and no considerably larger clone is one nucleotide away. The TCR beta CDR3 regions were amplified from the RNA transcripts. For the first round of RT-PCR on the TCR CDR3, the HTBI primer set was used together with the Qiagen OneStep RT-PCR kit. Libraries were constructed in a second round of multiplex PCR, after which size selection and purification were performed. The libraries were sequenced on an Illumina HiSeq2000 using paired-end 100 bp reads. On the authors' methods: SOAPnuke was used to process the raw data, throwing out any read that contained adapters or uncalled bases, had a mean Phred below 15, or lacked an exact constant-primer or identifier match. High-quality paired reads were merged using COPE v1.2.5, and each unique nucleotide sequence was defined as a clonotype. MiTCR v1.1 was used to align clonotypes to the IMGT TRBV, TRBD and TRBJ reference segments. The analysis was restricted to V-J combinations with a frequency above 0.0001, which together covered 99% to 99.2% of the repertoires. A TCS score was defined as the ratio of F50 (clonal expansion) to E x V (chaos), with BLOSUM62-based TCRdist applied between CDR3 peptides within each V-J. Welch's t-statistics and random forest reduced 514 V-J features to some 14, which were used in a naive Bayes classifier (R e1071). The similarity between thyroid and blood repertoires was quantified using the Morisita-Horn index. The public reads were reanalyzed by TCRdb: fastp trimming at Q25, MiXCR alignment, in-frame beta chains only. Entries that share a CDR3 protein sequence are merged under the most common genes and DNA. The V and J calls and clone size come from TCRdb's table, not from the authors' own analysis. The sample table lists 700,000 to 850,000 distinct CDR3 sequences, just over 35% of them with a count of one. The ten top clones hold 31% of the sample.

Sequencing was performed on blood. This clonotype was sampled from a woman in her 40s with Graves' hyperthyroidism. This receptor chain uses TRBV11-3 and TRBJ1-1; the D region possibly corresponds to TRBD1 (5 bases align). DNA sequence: TGTGCCAGCAGCTTCTTCCTCACGAGGGGATGCGTGAACACTGAAGCTTTCTTT. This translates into CASSFFLTRGCVNTEAFF. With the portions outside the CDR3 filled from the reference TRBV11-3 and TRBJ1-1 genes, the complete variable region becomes EAGVVQSPRYKIIEKKQPVAFWCNPISGHNTLYWYLQNLGQGPELLIRYENEEAVDDSQLPKDRFSAERLKGVDSTLKIQPAELGDSAVYLCASSFFLTRGCVNTEAFFGQGTRLTVV.